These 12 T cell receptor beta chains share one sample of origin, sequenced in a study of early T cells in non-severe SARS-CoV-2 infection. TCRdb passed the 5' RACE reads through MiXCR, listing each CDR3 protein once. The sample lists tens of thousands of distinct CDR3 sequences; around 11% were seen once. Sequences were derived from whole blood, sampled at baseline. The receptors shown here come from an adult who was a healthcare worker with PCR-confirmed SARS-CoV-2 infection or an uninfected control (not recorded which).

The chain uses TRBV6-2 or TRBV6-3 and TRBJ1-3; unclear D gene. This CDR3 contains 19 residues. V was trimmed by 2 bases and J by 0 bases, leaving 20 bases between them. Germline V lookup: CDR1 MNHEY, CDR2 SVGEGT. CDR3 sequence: CASSYGSAASTFSGNTIYF. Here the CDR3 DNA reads TGTGCCAGCAGTTACGGTTCCGCAGCCTCTACTTTCTCTGGAAACACCATATATTTT.

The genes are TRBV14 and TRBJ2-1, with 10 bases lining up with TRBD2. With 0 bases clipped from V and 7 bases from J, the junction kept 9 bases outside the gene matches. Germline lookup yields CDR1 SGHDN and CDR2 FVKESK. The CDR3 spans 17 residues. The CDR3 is CASSQEGQLAGRNEQFF. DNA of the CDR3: TGTGCCAGCAGCCAAGAGGGCCAACTAGCGGGACGAAATGAGCAGTTCTTC.

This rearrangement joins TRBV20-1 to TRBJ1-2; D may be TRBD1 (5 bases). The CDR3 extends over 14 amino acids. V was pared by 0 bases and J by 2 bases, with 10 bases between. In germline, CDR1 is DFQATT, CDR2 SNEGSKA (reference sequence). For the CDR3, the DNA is TGCAGTGCTAGAGATCAGGCAGGGAACTATGGCTACACCTTC. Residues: CSARDQAGNYGYTF.

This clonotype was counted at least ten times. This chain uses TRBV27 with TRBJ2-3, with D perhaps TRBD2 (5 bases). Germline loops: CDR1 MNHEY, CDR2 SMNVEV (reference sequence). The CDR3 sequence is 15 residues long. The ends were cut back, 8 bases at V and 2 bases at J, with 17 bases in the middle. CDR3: CASLRTAMTTDTQYF. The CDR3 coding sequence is TGTGCCAGCCTAAGGACTGCTATGACCACAGATACGCAGTATTTT.

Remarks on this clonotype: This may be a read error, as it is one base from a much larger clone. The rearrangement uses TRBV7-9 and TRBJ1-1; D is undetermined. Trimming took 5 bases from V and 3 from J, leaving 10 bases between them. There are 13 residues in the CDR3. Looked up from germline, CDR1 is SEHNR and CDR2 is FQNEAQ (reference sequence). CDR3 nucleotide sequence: TGTGCCAGCAGCCTTACAAGGGACACTGAAGCTTTCTTT. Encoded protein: CASSLTRDTEAFF.

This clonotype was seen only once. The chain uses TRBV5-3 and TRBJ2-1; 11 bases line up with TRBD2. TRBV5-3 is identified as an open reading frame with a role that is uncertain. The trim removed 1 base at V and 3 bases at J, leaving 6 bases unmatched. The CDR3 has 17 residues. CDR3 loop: CARSLKLAGESYNEQFF. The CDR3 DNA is TGTGCCAGAAGCTTGAAACTAGCGGGGGAAAGCTACAATGAGCAGTTCTTC.

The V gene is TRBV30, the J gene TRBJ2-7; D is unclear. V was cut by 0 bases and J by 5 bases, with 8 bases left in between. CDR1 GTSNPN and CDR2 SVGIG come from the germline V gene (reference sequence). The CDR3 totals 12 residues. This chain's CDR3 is CAWSVSRDEQYF. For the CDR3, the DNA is TGTGCCTGGAGTGTGTCGCGTGACGAGCAGTACTTC.

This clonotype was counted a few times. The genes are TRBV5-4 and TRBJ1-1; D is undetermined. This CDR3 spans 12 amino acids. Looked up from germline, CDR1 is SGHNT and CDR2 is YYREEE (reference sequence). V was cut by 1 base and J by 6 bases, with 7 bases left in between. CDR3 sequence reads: CASSLNGPEAFF. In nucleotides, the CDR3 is TGTGCCAGCAGCTTGAATGGCCCTGAAGCTTTCTTT.

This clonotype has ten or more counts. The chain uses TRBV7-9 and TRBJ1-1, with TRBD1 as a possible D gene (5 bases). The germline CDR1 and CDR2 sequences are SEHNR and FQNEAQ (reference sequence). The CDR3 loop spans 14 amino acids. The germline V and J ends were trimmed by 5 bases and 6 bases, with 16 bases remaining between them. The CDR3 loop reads CASSPSGRDAEAFF. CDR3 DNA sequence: TGTGCCAGCAGCCCGTCAGGACGGGACGCTGAAGCTTTCTTT.

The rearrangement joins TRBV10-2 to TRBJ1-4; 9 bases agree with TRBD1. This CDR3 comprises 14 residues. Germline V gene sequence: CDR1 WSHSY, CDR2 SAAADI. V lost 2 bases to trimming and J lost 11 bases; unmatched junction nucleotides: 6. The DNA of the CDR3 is TGCGCCAGCAGTGAGCTTAGGACAGGGGAGAAACTGTTTTTT. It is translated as CASSELRTGEKLFF.

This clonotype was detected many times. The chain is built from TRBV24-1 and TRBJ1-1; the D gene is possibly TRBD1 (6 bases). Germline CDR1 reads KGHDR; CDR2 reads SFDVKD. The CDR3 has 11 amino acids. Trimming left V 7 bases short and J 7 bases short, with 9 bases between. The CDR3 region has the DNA TGTGCCACCAGCGGGACACTTGAAGCTTTCTTT. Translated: CATSGTLEAFF.

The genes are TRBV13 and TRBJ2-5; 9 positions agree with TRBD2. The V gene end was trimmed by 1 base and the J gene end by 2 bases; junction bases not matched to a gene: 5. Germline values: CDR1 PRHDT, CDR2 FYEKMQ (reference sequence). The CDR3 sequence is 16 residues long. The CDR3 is CASSLVTSGPQETQYF. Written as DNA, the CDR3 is TGTGCCAGCAGCTTAGTTACTAGCGGGCCTCAAGAGACCCAGTACTTC.